A single sample is the source of the 11 T cell receptor beta chains below, sequenced in a study of post-analysis software for immune sequencing data. Study observations and caveats: TRBV segments more frequent in patients than in controls numbered five and included TRBV5-6, TRBV5-1 and TRBV20-1.

Built from TCR beta cDNA, the libraries had unique molecular identifiers in them. TCRdb re-called the PCR reads through MiXCR, storing one row per CDR3 protein. Among roughly 870,000 distinct CDR3 sequences listed, about 53% were seen once. Which antigens these TCRs recognize remains unknown. Input material: blood. The receptors were gathered from a girl between 5 and 17 years old with multiple sclerosis.

The V call is TRBV5-1, the J call TRBJ2-7; 7 bases line up with TRBD2. Germline V CDR1 and CDR2: SGHRS, YFSETQ. This CDR3 contains 16 residues. The V and J ends lost 4 bases and 0 bases, in that order; junction bases with no gene match: 10. CDR3 DNA sequence: TGCGCCAGCAGCCAAAATAGCGGGCCGAACTCCTACGAGCAGTACTTC. It is translated as CASSQNSGPNSYEQYF.

The V gene is TRBV7-3, the J gene TRBJ2-3; tentative D call: TRBD2 (5 bases). Looked up from germline, CDR1 is SGHTA and CDR2 is FQGTGA. The germline V and J ends were trimmed by 0 bases and 4 bases, with 11 bases remaining between them. This CDR3 spans 15 amino acids. CDR3 amino acids: CASSLTSSLSDTQYF. The CDR3 bases are TGTGCCAGCAGCTTAACATCTAGCCTGTCAGATACGCAGTATTTT.

CDR3 nucleotides: TGCGCCAGCAGCGCCTCAGTGGGGGCTGAAGCTTTCTTT. It codes for CASSASVGAEAFF. The chain uses TRBV5-1 and TRBJ1-1; tentatively, D is TRBD1 (5 bases). CDR3 length: 13 residues. V dropped 4 bases and J dropped 6 bases, with 13 bases sitting between them. Looked up from germline, CDR1 is SGHRS and CDR2 is YFSETQ.

This clonotype occurred a few times. V usage is TRBV12-3 or TRBV12-4 and J usage is TRBJ2-5; TRBD1 matches at 9 bases. Trimming cost V 4 bases and J 11 bases; bases outside gene matches: 8. This CDR3 contains 13 residues. The CDR3 nucleotides read TGTGCCAGCAGTTCACAGGGGGCGGGAGAGCAGTACTTC. Residues: CASSSQGAGEQYF.

Of note for this clonotype: Given the absence of the conserved phenylalanine or tryptophan at the CDR3 end, a read error is likely. The rearrangement joins TRBV5-6 to TRBJ2-7, with D uncertain. The CDR3 has 15 amino acids. Trimming removed 4 bases from V and 0 bases from J, with 14 bases in between. Germline CDR1 is SGHDT and CDR2 is YYEEEE. The CDR3 region has the DNA TGTGCCAGCAGCGTAACGGGCCGGAGCTCCTACGAGCAGTACTTA. As protein: CASSVTGRSSYEQYL.

V gene TRBV20-1 combines with J gene TRBJ2-1; TRBD2 aligns across 8 bases. Trimming removed 6 bases from V and 5 bases from J; junction bases left unmatched: 9. The V gene's germline CDR1 is DFQATT and CDR2 SNEGSKA (reference sequence). CDR3 size: 14 residues. In DNA form, the CDR3 reads TGCAGTGCCTCCTACGGGGGGGTGGACAATGAGCAGTTCTTC. Translation gives CSASYGGVDNEQFF.

The rearrangement joins TRBV5-1 to TRBJ2-7; a weak D match, TRBD2 (6 bases). CDR3 size: 15 residues. CDR1 and CDR2 from the germline V gene are SGHRS and YFSETQ. With 6 bases removed from V and 0 bases from J, the gap between germline ends came to 16 bases. CDR3 DNA sequence: TGCGCCAGCAAATACCAGGGAGGAGGCTCCTACGAGCAGTACTTC. This encodes CASKYQGGGSYEQYF.

The sample holds a few counts of this clonotype. The V call is TRBV7-6, the J call TRBJ2-7; 9 positions agree with TRBD2. The CDR3 is 14 residues long. Trimming at V came to 7 bases and at J to 2 bases, leaving 6 bases not matched to a gene. Germline CDR1 and CDR2: SGHVS and FNYEAQ. The DNA for the CDR3 is TGTGCCAGCACGCCAGCGGGGGGCCCCTACGAGCAGTACTTC. Protein product: CASTPAGGPYEQYF.

The chain is built from TRBV25-1 and TRBJ2-3, with 9 positions matching TRBD2. The CDR3 sequence is 17 residues long. The germline CDR1 and CDR2 sequences are MGHDK and SYGVNS. V lost 1 base and J lost 0; bases outside the gene matches: 5. The CDR3 sequence: CASSEFPSGTSTDTQYF. CDR3 DNA sequence: TGTGCCAGCAGTGAATTTCCTAGCGGGACAAGCACAGATACGCAGTATTTT.

The chain is built from TRBV7-3 and TRBJ2-1; TRBD1 might be the D (5 bases). Germline V CDR1 and CDR2: SGHTA, FQGTGA. V gave up 2 bases and J gave up 4 bases, with 12 bases separating them. The CDR3 is made up of 15 amino acids. CDR3 sequence reads: CASSLGSTAYNEQFF. DNA of the CDR3: TGTGCCAGCAGCTTAGGTTCGACAGCTTACAATGAGCAGTTCTTC.

The chain carries TRBV30 and TRBJ2-1; D is unresolved. V lost 2 bases, J lost 10 bases, and 12 bases lay in between. CDR1 is GTSNPN, CDR2 SVGIG, per germline (reference sequence). The CDR3 is made up of 12 amino acids. CDR3 DNA sequence: TGTGCCTGGAGTTCCGCAGGTTGGGAGCAGTTCTTC. Translating it yields CAWSSAGWEQFF.